This TCR beta chain was sequenced in a study of blood T cell repertoires in COVID-19. Study-wide background: Acute and convalescent COVID-19 samples came from the United States, Italy and Spain.

Authors' methods: Scientists estimated how many nucleated cells there were by amplifying reference gene primers. Repertoires were generated with immunoSEQ multiplex PCR, while TCRdb's copy carries only in-frame clones and drops some. The V and J calls and clone size come from that table; D and trimming were worked out from the DNA. The sample contains 300,000 or so clones, around nine tenths of which appear only once. The CDR3 has 14 residues. CDR1 and CDR2 from the germline V gene are KGHDR and SFDVKD. V shed 0 bases and J shed 9 bases, with 11 bases lying between them. The sequence derives from a man in his 70s with acute or convalescent COVID-19. The chain joins TRBV24-1 to TRBJ2-1; tentative D call: TRBD2 (5 bases). Material for sequencing was peripheral blood. CDR3 sequence: CATSDLATGIEQFF. CDR3 DNA sequence: TGTGCCACCAGTGATTTGGCAACGGGGATTGAGCAGTTCTTC.